Each of the 12 T cell receptor beta chains below was sequenced from the same sample in a study of Ad26.COV2.S vaccination and SARS-CoV-2 variants. The table came from immunoSEQ multiplex PCR; TCRdb's copy has only in-frame clones and leaves some out. The table includes hundreds of thousands of clones, roughly 91% detected once. Treatment specified: some 20 received Ad26.COV2.S at low or high dose, single or two shots; roughly five received placebo; per-sample allocation not given. Samples came from day 63 after the first vaccine or placebo injection. This material consisted of peripheral blood, taken in a trial of Ad26.COV2.S vaccine versus placebo. The receptor set was obtained from a person aged 18-65 years who received the Ad26.COV2.S COVID-19 vaccine or a placebo.

V is TRBV7-9 and J is TRBJ1-2; D is ambiguous. Trimming stripped 5 bases from V and 6 bases from J, with 7 bases between. The CDR3 has 11 residues. Germline lookup yields CDR1 SEHNR and CDR2 FQNEAQ (reference sequence). CDR3 amino acids: CASSVTDGYTF. The CDR3, as DNA: TGTGCCAGCAGCGTAACTGATGGCTACACCTTC. The full variable domain, with the rest looked up from reference TRBV7-9 and TRBJ1-2, is DTGVSQNPRHKITKRGQNVTFRCDPISEHNRLYWYRQTLGQGPEFLTYFQNEAQLEKSRLLSDRFSAERPKGSFSTLEIQRTEQGDSAMYLCASSVTDGYTFGSGTRLTVV.

This chain links TRBV12-3 or TRBV12-4 with TRBJ1-1; unclear D gene. The CDR3 runs to 12 residues. The V end lost 3 bases, the J end lost 11 bases, and 13 bases lay between the germline ends. CDR3 loop: CASSLELHWAFF. DNA for the CDR3: TGTGCCAGCAGTTTGGAACTGCATTGGGCTTTCTTT.

In its sample, this clone was seen a few times. The chain is built from TRBV5-6 and TRBJ1-2; D unclear. V was cut by 4 bases and J by 5 bases, with 12 bases left in between. Germline CDR1 SGHDT, CDR2 YYEEEE. The CDR3 totals 13 residues. The CDR3 DNA follows: TGTGCCAGCAGCCTGGGAGGGTTATATGGCTACACCTTC. Its protein is CASSLGGLYGYTF.

The chain carries TRBV6-2 or TRBV6-3 and TRBJ1-6, with unresolved D. Per germline, CDR1 MNHEY and CDR2 SVGEGT. With 2 bases removed from V and 0 bases from J, the gap between germline ends came to 17 bases. The CDR3 contains 19 residues. The CDR3 loop reads CASSYLSGTRISYNSPLHF. The CDR3 DNA is TGTGCCAGCAGTTACCTTTCCGGAACGAGGATCTCCTATAATTCACCCCTCCACTTT.

The chain combines TRBV6-5 with TRBJ2-7; D is ambiguous. The germline V gene encodes CDR1 MNHEY and CDR2 SVGAGI. The V gene lost 0 bases and the J gene lost 2 bases, with 8 bases spanning the gap. This CDR3 is 14 amino acids long. The CDR3 DNA reads as TGTGCCAGCAGTTACTCTCTGCGTACCTACGAGCAGTACTTC. Protein sequence: CASSYSLRTYEQYF.

The rearrangement uses TRBV7-9 and TRBJ1-1; maybe TRBD1 (6 bases). V was trimmed by 5 bases and J by 1 base, leaving 14 bases between them. This CDR3 has 15 amino acids. CDR1 is SEHNR, CDR2 FQNEAQ, per germline (reference sequence). CDR3 sequence reads: CASSLRGTENTEAFF. The CDR3 DNA reads TGTGCCAGCAGCCTTAGGGGGACGGAGAACACTGAAGCTTTCTTT.

The chain links TRBV19 to TRBJ1-1, with 10 bases aligning to TRBD1. Germline values: CDR1 LNHDA, CDR2 SQIVND (reference sequence). The CDR3 contains 15 residues. V trimming: 6 bases; J trimming: 11 bases; junction bases outside the gene matches: 15. CDR3 sequence (DNA): TGTGCCAGTAGGGTCCCGGGACAGGGGAGGGTGGAGGCTTTCTTT. This translates into CASRVPGQGRVEAFF.

The chain has TRBV27 and TRBJ2-1; D uncertain. The ends were cut back, 8 bases at V and 0 bases at J, with 14 bases in the middle. CDR3 size: 15 residues. Germline lookup yields CDR1 MNHEY and CDR2 SMNVEV (reference sequence). The CDR3 spells CASLRSASSYNEQFF. The CDR3 DNA reads TGTGCCAGCCTCCGGTCAGCGAGCTCCTACAATGAGCAGTTCTTC.

This rearrangement joins TRBV19 to TRBJ2-7, with a tentative D call TRBD2 (6 bases). The CDR3 consists of 15 residues. The V gene's germline CDR1 is LNHDA and CDR2 SQIVND (reference sequence). The germline V and J ends were trimmed by 9 bases and 2 bases, with 20 bases remaining between them. The CDR3 region has the DNA TGTGCCAGCCCCTCCTCGCGGGGAATTACCTACGAGCAGTACTTC. Translated: CASPSSRGITYEQYF.

The V gene is TRBV7-9, the J gene TRBJ1-5; TRBD1 agrees at 9 bases. This CDR3 comprises 15 residues. CDR1 SEHNR and CDR2 FQNEAQ come from the germline V gene (reference sequence). Unmatched junction bases numbered 8, after V lost 5 bases and J lost 6 bases. CDR3 sequence reads: CASSGIQGATQPQHF. DNA for the CDR3: TGTGCCAGCAGCGGAATACAGGGGGCTACTCAGCCCCAGCATTTT.

This sequence joins TRBV6-5 and TRBJ2-1; TRBD1 aligns across 7 bases. This CDR3 spans 14 amino acids. Looked up from germline, CDR1 is MNHEY and CDR2 is SVGAGI. The V gene end was trimmed by 2 bases and the J gene end by 4 bases; junction bases not matched to a gene: 2. CDR3 DNA sequence: TGTGCCAGCAGTTACAGGGGGCTATACAATGAGCAGTTCTTC. As protein: CASSYRGLYNEQFF.

This clone has only one observation. A junction boundary mismatches the germline segment, possibly from a read error. The genes are TRBV6-6 and TRBJ2-1; possible D gene TRBD2, 5 bases. The V gene's germline CDR1 is MNHNY and CDR2 SVGAGI (reference sequence). CDR3 size: 11 residues. The CDR3, as DNA: TGTGCCAGCAGTGACTACAGTGAGCAGTTCTTC. Protein product: CASSDYSEQFF.